There are a few counts of the clone carrying this TCR beta chain. Its antigen is undetermined. The sample originates from a study of blood T cells in healthy people across ages. Healthy Russian Caucasian donors spanned ages about 6 to 100 years. A J-beta primer mix and a sample-barcoded 5' primer were used in a second PCR of about 6 to 12 cycles. One entry per CDR3 protein, called by TCRdb with MiXCR from the 5' RACE reads. The sample holds about a million distinct CDR3 sequences, more than 30% seen once. Study-wide results and limits: Long-lived and aged donors differed, with more naive CD4+ cells and higher diversity in the long-lived.

Sequenced sample: blood. This receptor was obtained from a man in his late teens or twenties in good health.

This CDR3 is CSARGDRGGYGYTF. DNA of the CDR3: TGCAGTGCTAGGGGGGACAGGGGAGGCTATGGCTACACCTTC. The chain links TRBV20-1 to TRBJ1-2, with 10 bases matching TRBD1. The CDR3 loop spans 14 amino acids. Trimming removed 3 bases from V and 4 bases from J; junction bases left unmatched: 5. Germline values: CDR1 DFQATT, CDR2 SNEGSKA (reference sequence).